These 14 T cell receptor beta chains were sequenced from one sample in a study of cytomegalovirus exposure and HLA in healthy donors. The data were produced by immunoSEQ multiplex PCR, yet TCRdb's version contains in-frame clones alone and is incomplete. Of approximately 300,000 clones listed, about 90% are singletons. Sequencing was done on a sample of PBMCs. Receptor source: a woman aged 30 to 39 in good health and CMV-seropositive.

Only one count was recorded for this clone. The rearrangement links TRBV7-9 to TRBJ2-1, with 8 bases lining up with TRBD1. V shed 5 bases, J shed 8 bases, and the junction held 2 bases outside the gene matches. Germline V gene lookup returns CDR1 SEHNR and CDR2 FQNEAQ (reference sequence). The CDR3 is made up of 12 amino acids. Written as DNA, the CDR3 is TGTGCCAGCAGCATGACAGGGGATGAGCAGTTCTTC. This codes for CASSMTGDEQFF. Supplemented by reference TRBV7-9 and TRBJ2-1, the full variable domain reads DTGVSQNPRHKITKRGQNVTFRCDPISEHNRLYWYRQTLGQGPEFLTYFQNEAQLEKSRLLSDRFSAERPKGSFSTLEIQRTEQGDSAMYLCASSMTGDEQFFGPGTRLTVL.

The V and J genes are TRBV25-1 and TRBJ2-2, with D perhaps TRBD2 (6 bases). V was pared by 8 bases and J by 6 bases, with 13 bases between. CDR3 length: 13 amino acids. The germline V gene encodes CDR1 MGHDK and CDR2 SYGVNS. This CDR3 is CASRIGRAGELFF. For the CDR3, the DNA is TGTGCCAGCCGAATCGGGAGAGCCGGGGAGCTGTTTTTT.

This chain links TRBV5-4 with TRBJ1-1, with a tentative D call TRBD1 (5 bases). This CDR3 region has 13 residues. Germline V gene lookup returns CDR1 SGHNT and CDR2 YYREEE (reference sequence). V was shortened by 4 bases and J by 2 bases, with 9 bases between the two germline ends. CDR3 DNA sequence: TGTGCCAGCAGCGTAACAGGTAACACTGAAGCTTTCTTT. It translates to CASSVTGNTEAFF. The whole variable domain, remainder taken from reference TRBV5-4 and TRBJ1-1, is ETGVTQSPTHLIKTRGQQVTLRCSSQSGHNTVSWYQQALGQGPQFIFQYYREEENGRGNFPPRFSGLQFPNYSSELNVNALELDDSALYLCASSVTGNTEAFFGQGTRLTVV.

This clone turned up a few times. Here the CDR3 reads CASSLVNSPLHF. The CDR3 DNA is TGTGCCAGCAGTTTAGTGAATTCACCCCTCCACTTT. The V gene is TRBV28, the J gene TRBJ1-6; D is ambiguous. Per the germline V gene, CDR1 is MDHEN and CDR2 is SYDVKM. Deletions cut 2 bases from V and 7 bases from J, with 3 bases between. The CDR3 runs 12 residues.

The chain combines TRBV27 with TRBJ2-7; TRBD2 matches at 11 bases. CDR1 and CDR2 (germline): MNHEY, SMNVEV (reference sequence). This CDR3 is built from 15 residues. Trimming took 5 bases from V and 6 from J; bases not matched to a gene: 9. CDR3: CASSSRLLAGVEQYF. The CDR3 bases are TGTGCCAGCAGTAGCCGCTTACTAGCGGGAGTCGAGCAGTACTTC.

The chain couples TRBV27 to TRBJ2-2, with 10 positions matching TRBD2. The V segment lost 3 bases and the J segment 5 bases; nucleotides outside the gene matches: 6. The CDR3 has 16 residues. CDR1 MNHEY and CDR2 SMNVEV come from the germline V gene (reference sequence). The CDR3 reads CASSLLAGVGTGELFF. The DNA for the CDR3 is TGTGCCAGCAGTTTGCTAGCGGGGGTTGGTACCGGGGAGCTGTTTTTT.

This clone was observed a single time. The rearrangement joins TRBV5-1 to TRBJ2-7; 7 nucleotides match TRBD2. This CDR3 has 14 residues. Trimming took 4 bases from V and 0 from J; bases not matched to a gene: 4. CDR1 is SGHRS, CDR2 YFSETQ, per germline. Written as DNA, the CDR3 is TGCGCCAGCAGCACCGGGACTAACTCCTACGAGCAGTACTTC. Protein: CASSTGTNSYEQYF.

The chain has TRBV5-1 and TRBJ2-5, with TRBD1 as a possible D gene (5 bases). The V end lost 0 bases, the J end lost 5 bases, and 17 bases lay between the germline ends. The CDR3 spans 16 residues. Germline CDR1 and CDR2: SGHRS and YFSETQ. The CDR3 loop is CASSLAFSGAIETQYF. CDR3 nucleotide sequence: TGCGCCAGCAGCTTGGCATTTTCTGGGGCGATTGAGACCCAGTACTTC.

The table lists this clone with a few counts. The V and J genes are TRBV9 and TRBJ1-2; D ambiguous. With 0 bases removed from V and 8 bases from J, the gap between germline ends came to 11 bases. The CDR3 has 13 residues. Germline CDR1 is SGDLS and CDR2 is YYNGEE. The CDR3 region is CASSVAPEDGYTF. The CDR3 bases are TGTGCCAGCAGCGTAGCACCTGAAGACGGCTACACCTTC.

This clone has just a few counts. The chain is built from TRBV28 and TRBJ1-1, with a tentative D call TRBD1 (5 bases). Trimming took 6 bases from V and 1 from J, leaving 6 bases between them. The length of the CDR3 is 12 residues. In germline, CDR1 is MDHEN, CDR2 SYDVKM. Here the CDR3 DNA reads TGTGCCAGCAGGAGGGGGAACACTGAAGCTTTCTTT. It specifies CASRRGNTEAFF.

The chain is built from TRBV7-2 and TRBJ2-7; D is uncertain. In germline, CDR1 is SGHTA, CDR2 FQGNSA. The V end was cut by 5 bases, the J end by 6 bases, with 11 bases between. CDR3 size: 12 residues. As DNA, the CDR3 is TGTGCCAGCAGCCCAAATACGGGCGAGCAGTACTTC. Protein sequence: CASSPNTGEQYF.

The chain links TRBV15 to TRBJ2-7, with 8 bases identical to TRBD1. The junction had 16 bases not matched to a gene; V was cut back by 0 bases and J by 3 bases. This CDR3 is built from 19 residues. The germline CDR1 and CDR2 sequences are LNHNV and YYDKDF (reference sequence). CDR3 sequence (DNA): TGTGCCACCAGCAGAGATAGACCCATCCGGACAGGGCAAGGCTACGAGCAGTACTTC. It yields the protein CATSRDRPIRTGQGYEQYF.

V is TRBV27 and J is TRBJ2-5; TRBD2 matches 10 bases. Trimming cost V 6 bases and J 5 bases; bases outside gene matches: 15. CDR3 length: 17 residues. The V gene's germline CDR1 is MNHEY and CDR2 SMNVEV (reference sequence). The CDR3 region is CASSPADTSGVRETQYF. DNA for the CDR3: TGTGCCAGCAGCCCGGCTGATACTAGCGGGGTCCGGGAGACCCAGTACTTC.

The CDR3 loop reads CSVRASVPAVQYF. As DNA, the CDR3 is TGCAGCGTTCGGGCTTCAGTTCCAGCCGTGCAGTACTTC. The chain employs TRBV29-1 and TRBJ2-7; D gene unclear. The CDR3 is 13 residues long. CDR1 is SQVTM, CDR2 ANQGSEA, per germline. The V and J ends lost 5 bases and 9 bases respectively, with 20 bases between them.